The T cell receptor beta chain described here comes from a study of beta chain features in type 1 diabetes. From germline, CDR1 is SEHNR and CDR2 FQNEAQ (reference sequence). CDR3 size: 18 residues. Unmatched junction bases numbered 18, after V lost 8 bases and J lost 5 bases. Averaging around 110 mL, one heparinised blood draw came from each individual donor. cDNA synthesis used the whole RNA isolate, giving expressed TCRB sequences. Only in-frame clones appear in the TCRdb table, and some are missing; sequencing was by immunoSEQ multiplex PCR. This repertoire shows a few hundred thousand clones, roughly an eighth found once; its top ten account for more than 0.015%. Concerning this clone itself: Its antigen is as yet unknown.

General study results and limits: Shortening of TCRB CDR3s, moderate but significant, appeared in all four CD4+ subsets of Type 1 diabetes patients. More deletions and fewer insertions at VDJ junctions were seen in type 1 diabetes patients. The analysis here could not establish whether HLA type shapes TCRB rearrangement.

Sequencing was performed on naive CD4+ T cells from blood. The chain carries TRBV7-9 and TRBJ2-1; 10 bases are a match to TRBD2. This sequence originates from a man aged 30 to 45 with type 1 diabetes. For the CDR3, the DNA is TGTGCCAGCTCAACTTGGGAACTAGCGGGACTACTACACAATGAGCAGTTCTTC. As protein: CASSTWELAGLLHNEQFF.